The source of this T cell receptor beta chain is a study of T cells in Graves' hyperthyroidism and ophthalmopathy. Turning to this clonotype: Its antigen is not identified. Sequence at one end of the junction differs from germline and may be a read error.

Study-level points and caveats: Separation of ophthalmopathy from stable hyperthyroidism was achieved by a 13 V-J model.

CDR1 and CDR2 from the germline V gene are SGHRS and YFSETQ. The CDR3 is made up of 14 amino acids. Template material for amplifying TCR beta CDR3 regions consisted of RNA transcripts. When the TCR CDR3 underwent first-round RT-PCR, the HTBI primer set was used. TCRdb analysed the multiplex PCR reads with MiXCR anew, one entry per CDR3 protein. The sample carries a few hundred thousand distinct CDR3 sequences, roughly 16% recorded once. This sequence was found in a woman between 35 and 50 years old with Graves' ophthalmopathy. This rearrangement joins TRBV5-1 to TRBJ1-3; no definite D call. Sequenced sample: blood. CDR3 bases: TGCGCCAGCAGCTTGGAGAGCTCTGGAAACAACATATATTTT. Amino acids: CASSLESSGNNIYF.